The rows below give T cell receptor beta chains drawn from one sample of a study of shared clonotypes between healthy human individuals. The data were produced by immunoSEQ multiplex PCR, yet TCRdb's version contains in-frame clones alone and is incomplete. The sample lists more than 1.2 million clones, 98% occurring once. The sample was naive CD4+ T cells sorted from blood. These receptors all stem from a man younger than 40 in good health. Each CDR3 is given with its conserved first and last residue. The D gene is left open where the match is weak. A clone size is listed for some rows: how often the clone was seen (once, few, many), or a class if it is expanded.

j_call d_call clone_size v_call cdr3_aa cdr3_nt
TRBJ2-7 TRBD1 . TRBV27 CASSRDSYEQYF TGTGCCAGCAGTCGGGACAGCTACGAGCAGTACTTC
TRBJ2-7 . . TRBV5-1 CASSLEPPTYEQYF TGCGCCAGCAGCTTGGAACCGCCTACCTACGAGCAGTACTTC
TRBJ1-2 . . TRBV7-2 CASSLPLYGYTF TGTGCCAGCAGCTTGCCCCTCTATGGCTACACCTTC
TRBJ2-3 . . TRBV18 CASSPSGGRRGDTQYF TGTGCCAGCTCTCCCTCCGGGGGGCGACGGGGGGATACGCAGTATTTT
TRBJ2-1 . . TRBV11-2 CASSSPGSYNEQFF TGTGCCAGCAGCTCCCCTGGGTCCTACAATGAGCAGTTCTTC
TRBJ2-3 . . TRBV6-5 CASRADTQYF TGTGCCAGCCGTGCAGATACGCAGTATTTT
TRBJ1-1 . . TRBV28 CASSLREIKAFF TGTGCCAGCAGTTTACGGGAGATCAAAGCTTTCTTT
TRBJ2-7 TRBD1 . TRBV18 CASSPQRQGRSYEQYF TGTGCCAGCTCACCGCAGAGACAGGGGCGGTCCTACGAGCAGTACTTC
TRBJ1-2 . . TRBV19 CASSRQNNYGYTF TGTGCCAGTAGTAGACAGAATAACTATGGCTACACCTTC
TRBJ2-1 TRBD2 once TRBV6-5 CASSPGRGVYNEQFF TGTGCCAGCAGTCCGGGCCGGGGGGTCTACAATGAGCAGTTCTTC
TRBJ2-1 . . TRBV7-8 CASSPTLAGSSYNEQFF TGTGCCAGCAGCCCCACCCTCGCGGGGAGCTCCTACAATGAGCAGTTCTTC
TRBJ2-7 . . TRBV5-1 CASSLGTQPLGQYF TGCGCCAGCAGCTTGGGGACCCAGCCCTTGGGGCAGTACTTC
TRBJ2-3 . once TRBV28 CASSHGPTYTQYF TGTGCCAGCAGTCACGGACCTACATACACGCAGTATTTT
TRBJ2-7 . . TRBV30 CAWSRDLEQYF TGTGCCTGGAGTCGGGACCTCGAGCAGTACTTC
TRBJ1-2 . . TRBV10-2 CASSDLNFPAFGYTF TGCGCCAGCAGTGACCTGAACTTCCCGGCCTTTGGCTACACCTTC
TRBJ2-5 . . TRBV21-1 CASSKPFGPETQYF TGTGCCAGCAGCAAACCATTTGGGCCCGAGACCCAGTACTTC
TRBJ2-7 . . TRBV6-1 CASSEALPFEQYF TGTGCCAGCAGTGAAGCGCTCCCCTTCGAGCAGTACTTC
TRBJ2-7 TRBD1 . TRBV19 CASSIGTGLYEQYF TGTGCCAGTAGTATTGGGACAGGCCTCTACGAGCAGTACTTC
TRBJ2-3 TRBD2 . TRBV9 CASSVGTSGYSTDTQYF TGTGCCAGCAGCGTCGGCACTAGCGGGTACAGCACAGATACGCAGTATTTT
TRBJ2-4 TRBD1 . TRBV15 CATSRDGTGGLKNIQYF TGTGCCACCAGCAGAGATGGGACAGGGGGCTTGAAAAACATTCAGTACTTC
TRBJ1-2 . . TRBV18 CASSPGGTRRNYGYTF TGTGCCAGCTCACCCGGCGGGACCCGGAGAAACTATGGCTACACCTTC
TRBJ2-2 . . TRBV5-1 CASRQNTDTGELFF TGCGCCAGCAGACAGAACACTGACACCGGGGAGCTGTTTTTT
TRBJ1-2 TRBD1 . TRBV5-1 CASSKKIPGQETSRDYGYTF TGCGCCAGCAGCAAGAAGATTCCGGGACAGGAAACATCCAGGGACTATGGCTACACCTTC
TRBJ2-7 TRBD1 . TRBV7-2 CASSPTGTVSYEQYF TGTGCCAGCAGCCCTACCGGGACAGTCTCCTACGAGCAGTACTTC
TRBJ2-3 . . TRBV2 CASSVRLRGATPLVTQYF TGTGCCAGCAGTGTTCGGCTTCGGGGCGCCACCCCTCTTGTTACGCAGTATTTT
TRBJ1-4 . once TRBV2 CASSVWRTTNEKLFF TGTGCCAGCAGTGTATGGAGGACAACTAATGAAAAACTGTTTTTT